These T cell receptor beta chains were read from a single sample in a study of cytomegalovirus exposure and HLA in healthy donors. TCRdb's copy holds only in-frame clones and misses some; the assay was immunoSEQ multiplex PCR. Listed are about 60,000 clones; around 2.1% falls within the top ten. Sequencing was carried out using PBMCs. These receptors all stem from a young woman in good health and CMV-seronegative. CDR3s include the opening cysteine and the closing phenylalanine or tryptophan. The D gene is left open where the match is weak.

j_call,d_call,v_call,cdr3_nt,cdr3_aa
TRBJ1-2,NA,TRBV28,TGTGCCAGCAGTTTCAGGGGCACCGCCTACTATGGCTACACCTTC,CASSFRGTAYYGYTF
TRBJ1-5,TRBD1,TRBV5-6,TGTGCCAGCAGCTCGATCGCTGGGACAGGGTGGGGAAATCAGCCCCAGCATTTT,CASSSIAGTGWGNQPQHF
TRBJ1-1,TRBD1,TRBV13,TGTGCCAGCAGCTTTCGGCAGGGGGCGACTGAGGGTGAAGCTTTCTTT,CASSFRQGATEGEAFF
TRBJ2-5,NA,TRBV30,TGTGCCGGGAATCGAGGGGGGGGATGGATGGAGACCCAGTACTTC,CAGNRGGGWMETQYF
TRBJ1-2,TRBD1,TRBV6-5,TGTGCCAGCAGTTACTCACGGACAGGAGACTATGGCTACACCTTC,CASSYSRTGDYGYTF
TRBJ2-5,TRBD1,TRBV5-1,TGCGCCAGCAGCTGGAGGACAGGGGGCGCGGAGACCCAGTACTTC,CASSWRTGGAETQYF
TRBJ1-2,NA,TRBV6-6,TGTGCCAGCAGTTACGGGCGCAGCACCAACTATGGCTACACCTTC,CASSYGRSTNYGYTF
TRBJ2-5,NA,TRBV19,TGTGCCAGTAGTCCGGACGACAGGATAGAAGAGACCCAGTACTTC,CASSPDDRIEETQYF
TRBJ2-2,NA,TRBV5-4,TGTGCCAGCAGCTCGCCCAGGGGTCGGGTCACCGGGGAGCTGTTTTTT,CASSSPRGRVTGELFF
TRBJ1-3,NA,TRBV30,TGTGCCTGGAGTGTTTCGGGGGGAAACACCATATATTTT,CAWSVSGGNTIYF
TRBJ2-7,NA,TRBV6-5,TGTGCCAGCAGTACACAGGGCCCGGGTAAGCAGTACTTC,CASSTQGPGKQYF
TRBJ2-3,NA,TRBV2,TGTGCCAGCAGCCTCCTCAGCGGGAGCACAGATACGCAGTATTTT,CASSLLSGSTDTQYF
TRBJ1-2,TRBD1,TRBV27,TGTGCCAGCACCACTGGGACAGATTATGGCTACACCTTC,CASTTGTDYGYTF
TRBJ2-7,NA,TRBV6-5,TGTGCCAGCAGCAGGGACTTAAATTTCTACGAGCAGTACTTC,CASSRDLNFYEQYF
TRBJ1-3,NA,TRBV9,TGTGCCAGCAGCGTAGACTATCAGGGTATAGTAGGTGGAAACACCATATATTTT,CASSVDYQGIVGGNTIYF
TRBJ2-7,TRBD2,TRBV6-5,TGTGCCACCGGACAGCGGGGGGGTCACGAGCAGTACTTC,CATGQRGGHEQYF
TRBJ1-1,TRBD1,TRBV28,TGTGCCAGCAGGCCGGGACAGGCTACTGAAGCTTTCTTT,CASRPGQATEAFF
TRBJ1-4,NA,TRBV29-1,TGCAGCGTTTACAGGGAGGGAAAACTGTTTTTT,CSVYREGKLFF
TRBJ2-7,NA,TRBV5-6,TGTGCCAGCAGCTACATCCCGGGTGGAGGCTCCTACGAGCAGTACTTC,CASSYIPGGGSYEQYF
TRBJ1-6,TRBD1,TRBV9,TGTGCCAGCAGCGTAGTCGGACAGGGCGTTTCACCCCTCCACTTT,CASSVVGQGVSPLHF
TRBJ2-1,NA,TRBV9,TGTGCCAGCAGCGTAGGGGGGGATGAGCAGTTCTTC,CASSVGGDEQFF
TRBJ2-5,NA,TRBV29-1,TGCAGCGCTACGACAGTTGAGACCCAGTACTTC,CSATTVETQYF
TRBJ1-2,NA,TRBV6-1,TGTGCCAGCAGAAGCAGGGATGCTGCCTATGGCTACACCTTC,CASRSRDAAYGYTF
TRBJ1-6,NA,TRBV5-4,TGTGCCAGCACCACTGGAACAGGACGGAATTCACCCCTCCACTTT,CASTTGTGRNSPLHF
TRBJ1-4,NA,TRBV18,TGTGCCAGCTCGGTGGACAGCGCTAATGAAAAACTGTTTTTT,CASSVDSANEKLFF
TRBJ2-2,TRBD1,TRBV5-1,TGCGCCAGCAGCTTGCAGGGGGCAGTCGGGGAGCTGTTTTTT,CASSLQGAVGELFF
TRBJ2-2,TRBD2,TRBV6-4,TGTGCCAGCAGTGACTCTGGGACTAGCGAGCCCGGGGAGCTGTTTTTT,CASSDSGTSEPGELFF
TRBJ1-1,NA,TRBV7-9,TGTGCCAGCAGCTTAGACGGGACTGAAGCTTTCTTT,CASSLDGTEAFF
TRBJ1-5,NA,TRBV6-5,TGTGCCAGCAGTTACTCCCCGTGTGGCAATCAGCCCCAGCATTTT,CASSYSPCGNQPQHF
TRBJ2-1,TRBD2,TRBV7-2,TGTGCCAGCAGCTTAAGCGGGGGGTTTAGGAATGAGCAGTTCTTC,CASSLSGGFRNEQFF
TRBJ1-2,TRBD1,TRBV11-2,TGTGCCAGCAGCCCATGGGACAGGGAAGTCGATGGCTACACCTTC,CASSPWDREVDGYTF
TRBJ2-3,TRBD1,TRBV7-8,TGTGCCAGCAGCTTAGCGTTACACAGGGGTGGAGATACGCAGTATTTT,CASSLALHRGGDTQYF
TRBJ1-2,NA,TRBV5-5,TGTGCCAGCAGCTTGGACAGGGCTTACTATGGCTACACCTTC,CASSLDRAYYGYTF
TRBJ1-2,TRBD1,TRBV6-5,TGTGCCAGCAGCCGTGACAGGGGGAACTATGGCTACACCTTC,CASSRDRGNYGYTF
TRBJ2-3,NA,TRBV18,TGTGCCAGCTCACCAACTTCAGGGGTTGTAGATACGCAGTATTTT,CASSPTSGVVDTQYF
TRBJ1-1,NA,TRBV6-5,TGTGCCAGCAGTATCAGGGAAATCGGAACTGAAGCTTTCTTT,CASSIREIGTEAFF
TRBJ1-6,NA,TRBV7-6,TGTGCCAGCAGCCCCAGGAAAGCTAATTCACCCCTCCACTTT,CASSPRKANSPLHF